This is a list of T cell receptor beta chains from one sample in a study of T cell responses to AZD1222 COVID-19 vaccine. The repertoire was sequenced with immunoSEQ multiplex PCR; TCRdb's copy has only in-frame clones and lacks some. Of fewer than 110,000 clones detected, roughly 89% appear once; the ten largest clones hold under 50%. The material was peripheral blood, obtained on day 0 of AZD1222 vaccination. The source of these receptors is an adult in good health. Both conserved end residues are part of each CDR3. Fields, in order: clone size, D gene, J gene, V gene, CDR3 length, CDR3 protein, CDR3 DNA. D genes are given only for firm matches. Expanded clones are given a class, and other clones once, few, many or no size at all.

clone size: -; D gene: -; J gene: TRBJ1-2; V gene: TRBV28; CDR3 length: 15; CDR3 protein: CASSPRGGSGYGYTF; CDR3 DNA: TGTGCCAGCAGTCCGAGAGGGGGGAGTGGGTATGGCTACACCTTC
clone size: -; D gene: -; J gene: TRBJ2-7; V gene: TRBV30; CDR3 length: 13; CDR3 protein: CAWSEGGLDEQYF; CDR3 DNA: TGTGCCTGGAGTGAGGGCGGGCTAGACGAGCAGTACTTC
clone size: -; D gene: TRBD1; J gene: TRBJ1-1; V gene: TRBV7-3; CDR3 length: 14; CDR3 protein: CASSPRQGSTEAFF; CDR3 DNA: TGTGCCAGCAGCCCTCGACAGGGGAGCACTGAAGCTTTCTTT
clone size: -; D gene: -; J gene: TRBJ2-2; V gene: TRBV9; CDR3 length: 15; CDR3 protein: CASSADIGGPGELFF; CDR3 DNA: TGTGCCAGCAGCGCGGACATTGGAGGTCCCGGGGAGCTGTTTTTT
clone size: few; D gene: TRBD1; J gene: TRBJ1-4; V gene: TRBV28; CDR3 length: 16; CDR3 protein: CASSPLGTGANEKLFF; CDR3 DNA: TGTGCCAGCAGTCCACTCGGGACAGGGGCTAATGAAAAACTGTTTTTT
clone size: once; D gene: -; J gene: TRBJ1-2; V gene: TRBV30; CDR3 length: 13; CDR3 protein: CAWSVGRIYGYTF; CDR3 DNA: TGTGCCTGGAGTGTTGGGAGAATCTATGGCTACACCTTC
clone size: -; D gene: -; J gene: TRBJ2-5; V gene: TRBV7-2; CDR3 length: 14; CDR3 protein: CASSYGQGGETQYF; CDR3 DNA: TGTGCCAGCAGCTACGGACAGGGAGGGGAGACCCAGTACTTC
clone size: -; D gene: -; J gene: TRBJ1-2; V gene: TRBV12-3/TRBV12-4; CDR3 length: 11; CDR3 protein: CASSTSLGYTF; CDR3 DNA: TGTGCCAGCAGCACCAGTCTTGGCTACACCTTC
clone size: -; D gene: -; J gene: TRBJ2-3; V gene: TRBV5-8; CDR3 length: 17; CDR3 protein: CASSLPRGFSSTDTQYF; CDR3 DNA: TGTGCCAGCAGCTTGCCCAGGGGATTTTCGAGCACAGATACGCAGTATTTT
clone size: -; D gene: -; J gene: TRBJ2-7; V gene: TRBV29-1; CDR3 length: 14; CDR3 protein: CSVESGLSSYEQYF; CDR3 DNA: TGCAGCGTTGAATCGGGACTCAGCTCCTACGAGCAGTACTTC
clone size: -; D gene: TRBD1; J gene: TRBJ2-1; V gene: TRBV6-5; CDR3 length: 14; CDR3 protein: CASTGDRDYNEQFF; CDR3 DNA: TGTGCCAGCACCGGGGACAGGGACTACAATGAGCAGTTCTTC
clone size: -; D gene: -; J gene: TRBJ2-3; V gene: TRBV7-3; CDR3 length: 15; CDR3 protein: CASSSRRASTDTQYF; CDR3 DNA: TGTGCCAGCAGCAGCCGCCGGGCTAGCACAGATACGCAGTATTTT
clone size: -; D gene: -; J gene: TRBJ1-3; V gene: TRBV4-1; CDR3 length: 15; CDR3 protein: CASSQEGRYENTIYF; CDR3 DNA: TGCGCCAGCAGCCAAGAGGGGCGCTACGAAAACACCATATATTTT
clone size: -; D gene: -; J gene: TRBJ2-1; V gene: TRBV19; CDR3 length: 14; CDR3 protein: CASSALSSYNEQFF; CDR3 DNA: TGTGCCAGTAGTGCCCTCAGCTCCTACAATGAGCAGTTCTTC
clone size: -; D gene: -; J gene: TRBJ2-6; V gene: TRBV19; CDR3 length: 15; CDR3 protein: CASSIGTSGANVLTF; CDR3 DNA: TGTGCCAGTAGTATAGGAACTTCTGGGGCCAACGTCCTGACTTTC
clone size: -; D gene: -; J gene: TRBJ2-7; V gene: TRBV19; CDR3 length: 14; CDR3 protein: CASRLSFGAYEQYF; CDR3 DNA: TGTGCCAGTAGGTTGTCATTCGGAGCCTACGAGCAGTACTTC
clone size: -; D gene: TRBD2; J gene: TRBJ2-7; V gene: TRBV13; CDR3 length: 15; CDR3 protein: CASRLAGGGNGEQYF; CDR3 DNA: TGTGCCAGCAGACTAGCGGGAGGTGGTAACGGGGAGCAGTACTTC
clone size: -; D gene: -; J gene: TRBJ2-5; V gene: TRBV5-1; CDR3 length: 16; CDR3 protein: CASSLATGRGQETQYF; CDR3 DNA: TGCGCCAGCAGCTTGGCAACCGGGAGAGGGCAAGAGACCCAGTACTTC
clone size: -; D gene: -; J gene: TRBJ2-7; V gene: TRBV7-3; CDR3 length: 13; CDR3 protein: CASSLGAGYEQYF; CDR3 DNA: TGTGCCAGCAGCTTAGGGGCAGGGTACGAGCAGTACTTC
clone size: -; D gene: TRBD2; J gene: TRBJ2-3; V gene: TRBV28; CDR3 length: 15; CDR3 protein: CASSPPLAGRDTQYF; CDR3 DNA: TGTGCCAGCAGTCCCCCCCTAGCGGGGCGCGATACGCAGTATTTT